This T cell receptor (beta chain) was identified during a study of cytomegalovirus exposure and HLA in healthy donors (dated by TCRdb to 2016 to 2017). About the study as a whole: An earlier analysis of a few hundred of the donors reported about 300 Gb of sequence data and 117 million unique TCR beta sequences obtained from about 179 million T cells. Typing coverage varied by locus: about 620-630 donors for A, B, C, DRB1 and DQB1; about 520 for DQA1; around 610 for DPA1; under 490 for DPB1. The study profiled the T cell repertoires of about 640 subjects by immunosequencing and related them to cytomegalovirus serostatus. Donor age, sex, ethnicity and CMV serostatus were collected together with the repertoire data. The study aimed to test whether cataloging public T cell receptors could reveal signatures of past pathogen exposure. To study patterns of TCR occurrence, a later analysis re-analyzed previously published TCR beta repertoires from 650 to 750 donors and added high-resolution HLA genotyping. Genome-wide SNP genotypes for about three fifths of the roughly 670 donors were used in a later genetic analysis, which treated that subset as a discovery cohort. Among about 400 genotyped donors of the cohort, an average of approximately 220,000 unique TCR beta nucleotide sequences was sequenced per donor, of which approximately 19% were non-productive. Several DR-DQ haplotypes were treated as single units for association and clustering because of strong linkage in the cohort. An early release that covered 640 HLA-typed donors contained about 300 gigabases of sequencing data and around 80 million unique TCR sequences. Of the roughly 390 genotyped donors, approximately 80% were placed in the genetic ancestry cluster associated with self-reported Caucasian donors. Along with the approximately 620-subject first cohort, a separate validation cohort of over 90 different subjects was used. An earlier analysis of fewer than 750 of the donors used high-throughput TCR beta sequencing to judge whether each TCR beta V gene segment behaved as functional or pseudogenic. Class I and class II HLA loci were covered by the typing at four-digit resolution. Every repertoire in the discovery cohort had been generated on one and the same sequencing platform. To predict cytomegalovirus infection status, the study brought together high-throughput TCR immunosequencing, statistical association of individual TCRs with disease status, and machine learning. Rather than drawing on any new phenotypic data, the later analysis identified candidate immune exposures from TCR beta sequences and the way those sequences occurred across donors.

What the research found in general, with its limitations: Compared with the roughly 700-donor mean, donors in an Asian-associated ancestry cluster had fewer N-insertions in productive TCRs, according to a later genetic analysis. The classifier was reported to diagnose cytomegalovirus status with high specificity and sensitivity in both the original cohort and the validation cohort. Because HLA typing was missing for some donors at each locus, association tests included only the typed subset. A later analysis found that HLA-associated TCR beta chains were more clonally expanded and had lower generation probabilities than equally common non-associated chains. Assigning TCR associations to individual alleles was difficult when HLA alleles, especially DR and DQ, strongly co-occurred. Specific HLA alleles were associated with 15,000 to 20,000 TCR beta sequences at a false discovery rate of 0.05 in a later analysis. The earlier analysis of almost 600 of the donors excluded some 15 rarely observed V segments, including chromosome 9 orphons, because counts were too low. This cohort had only TCR beta chains sequenced, and the lack of alpha or paired-chain data limited which features could be detected. A later genetic analysis associated a missense DCLRE1C variant with V-gene and J-gene trimming of TCR beta chains, and an independent cohort replicated the association. For the cohort, immune exposure information was limited to CMV serostatus. According to a later analysis, most CMV-associated TCR beta chains appeared to be HLA-restricted, and the HLA associations seemed to be driven largely by CMV exposure. According to a later analysis, parvovirus B19, influenza, CMV and Epstein-Barr virus appeared linked to several top co-occurrence clusters. In a later analysis, TCR association rates were found to vary across HLA loci, with the most associated TCRs seen for DRB1 alleles and the fewest for HLA-C alleles. The authors suggested that the approach could potentially be generalized to other disease states and immunological phenotypes. A cluster of highly shared sequence variants was judged likely to represent a technical artifact of the sequencing pipeline. Some IMGT-functional V segments, including TRBV6-2 and TRBV6-3, could not be distinguished by the 87-base-pair reads and were therefore excluded. An earlier analysis of 587 of the donors showed that most TCR beta V segments appeared in productive rearrangements either about 87% or about 30% of the time, which broadly matched IMGT annotations. Three of the identified cytomegalovirus-associated TCR beta chains were confirmed in vitro to be specific for cytomegalovirus antigens. The study gave a list of over 150 TCR beta chains associated with cytomegalovirus. The presence/absence analyses assumed that sequencing depth was roughly uniform across donors, and that assumption may not be true. A further reported finding was that TCR beta sequences accurately predicted the HLA-A and HLA-B alleles for most subjects in the first cohort. While some public TCRs were present in many individuals, most TCR sequences turned up only very rarely across donors. Linkage disequilibrium might explain the correlated functional status among segregating V segments, but an unknown experimental factor could not be ruled out.

The library was built by means of the immunoSEQ multiplex PCR assay. A mixture of 60 forward primers for TCR Vbeta segments and 13 reverse primers for TCR Jbeta segments was used in the multiplex PCR. A multiplex PCR assay on genomic DNA amplified the CDR3 region of rearranged TCR beta genes. Amplified TCR beta libraries were sequenced as 87-base-pair reads on the Illumina HiSeq System. In the original analysis: Across the 500 to 700 repertoires, a later analysis counted approximately 75 million unique TCR beta chains, 8.5 million to 12 million of which were shared by at least two donors. Raw reads were error-corrected and collapsed into unique sequences with a nearest-neighbor algorithm that merged closely related sequences to remove PCR and sequencing errors. V, D and J gene segments were assigned by aligning CDR3 sequences to IMGT reference sequences. For a sequence to be retained, at least a six-nucleotide match to both a V gene segment and a J gene segment was required. Rearrangements were called productive when the CDR3 lacked stop codons and stayed in frame with V and J; all others were non-productive. Following IMGT convention, CDR3 was defined as the stretch from the second conserved V-encoded cysteine to the conserved J-encoded phenylalanine. The earlier analysis of about 560 of the donors excluded any sequence lacking an unambiguous match to a single V gene segment. In an earlier analysis of several hundred of the donors, V segments were called functional above 56.7% productive rearrangements and were called segregating when the between-donor standard deviation exceeded 5%. A statistical classification framework was built to diagnose cytomegalovirus status from the catalog of TCR beta chain sequences. In a later analysis, V and J genes were assigned by comparing TCR nucleotide sequences against IMGT/GENE-DB human TR gene sequences. A later analysis assigned CDR3 sequences and most-parsimonious VDJ recombination scenarios with the TCRdist pipeline. In a later analysis, each TCR beta chain was defined by its CDR3 amino acid sequence together with its V-gene family, and reads without a unique V-gene family were excluded. A later analysis removed 600 or so highly shared, low-generation-probability nucleotide sequences to deal with suspected cross-contamination and a sequencing artifact. For each public chain, a later analysis derived a clonal expansion index from normalized ranks of inferred template counts within each repertoire. Generation probabilities in a later analysis came from a VDJ recombination model fitted to out-of-frame rearrangements, and those results were checked against IGoR. Hypergeometric tests were used in a later analysis to score TCR-TCR, TCR-HLA and TCR-CMV co-occurrence, with a repertoire-size bias correction applied to the TCR pairs. To estimate false discovery rates, a later analysis permuted the HLA or CMV assignments 20 times. A later analysis grouped co-occurring TCRs with DBSCAN, adding TCRdist sequence similarity when clustering within HLA-allele-positive subsets. Co-occurrence clustering excluded repertoires with fewer than 30,000 or more than 120,000 public chains, plus five with anomalous nucleotide sharing. TCRdb's version of the immuneACCESS table is confined to in-frame rearrangements and falls short of the full clone set. An unresolved V gene accounts for under half of the shortfall where checked; the remainder is of unknown origin. The V and J calls and clone size were taken over from that table, and D and trimming were inferred from the DNA. The sample has about 130,000 clones on record, around 72% of them singletons. The ten most abundant clones make up less than 4.5% of the sample.

The cohort was made up of about 670 healthy bone marrow donors. At the time of sampling, all cohort members were nominally healthy, though unrecorded immune exposures were likely present. The donor was CMV seropositive and was included in the group of 290 or so seropositive cohort members. A peripheral blood sample was provided by each donor, and peripheral blood mononuclear cells were used for TCR beta sequencing. The Qiagen DNeasy Blood Extraction Kit was used to extract genomic DNA from the blood cell samples. From the germline V gene, CDR1 is SGHTA and CDR2 is FQGNSA. Relative to germline, V is 1 base shorter and J is 2 bases shorter, with 6 bases between their ends. The CDR3 holds 13 amino acids from the cysteine to the phenylalanine. Only CDR3 DNA remains: 39 bases, in frame from the first base. The count of this clone is one. Its antigen is unknown. Base-call qualities are not available, and no considerably larger clone is one nucleotide away.

This sequence was found in a man aged 50-59 years in good health and CMV-seropositive. The specimen was PBMCs. The V gene is TRBV7-2 and the J gene is TRBJ2-7, with an unclear D gene assignment. CDR3 sequence: CASSLDVAYEQYF. The sequenced DNA is TGTGCCAGCAGCTTAGACGTAGCCTACGAGCAGTACTTC.